The clone carrying this T cell receptor (beta chain) was detected ten times or more. TCR beta CDR3 regions were amplified from RNA transcripts. First-round RT-PCR targeting the TCR CDR3 was performed with the HTBI primer set. One entry per CDR3 protein results from TCRdb running MiXCR on the multiplex PCR reads. The sample gives over 400,000 distinct CDR3 sequences, 14% to 15% of which show up once; around 14% is in the top ten. This sample was included in a study of T cells in Graves' hyperthyroidism and ophthalmopathy. At the level of the study: At the time of initial diagnosis and before any treatment, peripheral blood was collected.

This TCR was recovered from a man aged 18 to 30 with Graves' ophthalmopathy. Specimen: blood.

CDR3 residues: CASSVTRGTEAFF. CDR3 DNA: TGTGCCAGTAGTGTAACCAGGGGAACTGAAGCTTTCTTT. The chain is built from TRBV19 and TRBJ1-1, with a possible D match to TRBD1 (6 bases). Germline V gene data show CDR1 as LNHDA and CDR2 as SQIVND (reference sequence). The CDR3 runs to 13 residues. Trimming pared 5 bases from V and 5 bases from J, leaving 12 bases between.